Following are 15 T cell receptor beta chains from one sample sequenced in a study of long-term antiretroviral therapy in people with HIV. They ran version v3.0 of the immunoSEQ assay at survey level. The method was immunoSEQ multiplex PCR; TCRdb's version includes in-frame clones alone and lacks a portion of them. The sample holds some 30,000 clones; almost 85% are singletons and the top ten take 4.4%. The starting material was unsorted PBMCs, obtained about 3.3 years after starting antiretroviral therapy. The receptor set was obtained from a man in his late teens or twenties with HIV.

This chain joins TRBV5-1 and TRBJ2-7; 7 nucleotides line up with TRBD1. Germline V CDR1 and CDR2: SGHRS, YFSETQ. This CDR3 has 14 amino acids. The junction had 3 bases not matched to a gene; V was cut back by 1 base and J by 2 bases. CDR3 in amino acids: CASSLRGPTYEQYF. CDR3 nucleotide sequence: TGCGCCAGCAGCTTGAGGGGGCCCACCTACGAGCAGTACTTC.

The chain joins TRBV5-6 to TRBJ2-7; the match to TRBD2 covers 16 bases. V shed 4 bases, J shed 7 bases, and the junction held 11 bases outside the gene matches. The CDR3 consists of 17 residues. CDR1 is SGHDT and CDR2 is YYEEEE in the germline V gene. DNA for the CDR3: TGTGCCAGCAGCCCGGGACTAGCGGGAGGGGCCCCTAATGAGCAGTACTTC. Amino acids: CASSPGLAGGAPNEQYF.

V usage is TRBV27 and J usage is TRBJ1-5; a possible D gene is TRBD1 (5 bases). Germline lookup yields CDR1 MNHEY and CDR2 SMNVEV (reference sequence). V dropped 0 bases and J dropped 0 bases, with 12 bases sitting between them. This CDR3 is built from 17 residues. CDR3 sequence (DNA): TGTGCCAGCAGTTTATCGGTATCGACAGTTAGCAATCAGCCCCAGCATTTT. Protein sequence: CASSLSVSTVSNQPQHF.

The chain couples TRBV7-6 to TRBJ2-7, with no clear D. Trimming stripped 0 bases from V and 6 bases from J, with 12 bases between. Germline values: CDR1 SGHVS, CDR2 FNYEAQ. This CDR3 is 14 amino acids long. Written as DNA, the CDR3 is TGTGCCAGCAGCTTAGCCCGGGCTAATGGCGAGCAGTACTTC. Translated, it gives CASSLARANGEQYF.

J is TRBJ2-7 and V is TRBV7-9; D perhaps matches TRBD1 (6 bases). Looked up from germline, CDR1 is SEHNR and CDR2 is FQNEAQ (reference sequence). V lost 4 bases and J lost 4, with 8 bases in between. This CDR3 spans 12 amino acids. CDR3 bases: TGTGCCAGCAGCTCCAGGGGATACGAGCAGTACTTC. Translated, it gives CASSSRGYEQYF.

The chain joins TRBV5-8 to TRBJ1-1; the D gene is possibly TRBD1 (5 bases). Trimming shortened V by 5 bases and J by 4 bases, and 18 bases separated the two germline ends. Germline lookup yields CDR1 SGHTS and CDR2 YDEGEE. The CDR3 has 15 residues. CDR3 in DNA: TGTGCCAGCAGGTGGGGACTGTCGATAGGCACTGAAGCTTTCTTT. This codes for CASRWGLSIGTEAFF.

The chain employs TRBV11-2 and TRBJ2-7, with 7 nucleotides matching TRBD2. The germline V gene has CDR1 SGHAT and CDR2 FQNNGV. The CDR3 consists of 13 residues. After removal of 6 bases from V and 0 bases from J, the junction contained 2 bases not matched to a gene. The chain's CDR3 is CASRASGSYEQYF. The DNA of the CDR3 is TGTGCCAGCAGGGCTAGCGGCTCCTACGAGCAGTACTTC. Variable domain in full (rest from reference TRBV11-2 and TRBJ2-7): EAGVAQSPRYKIIEKRQSVAFWCNPISGHATLYWYQQILGQGPKLLIQFQNNGVVDDSQLPKDRFSAERLKGVDSTLKIQPAKLEDSAVYLCASRASGSYEQYFGPGTRLTVT.

The rearrangement links TRBV7-8 to TRBJ2-7, with TRBD1 identical over 7 bases. The germline V gene has CDR1 SGHVS and CDR2 FQNEAQ. This CDR3 is built from 15 residues. J was trimmed by 0 bases and V by 5 bases; bases with no gene match: 7. The CDR3 DNA reads as TGTGCCAGCAGCCGGGACAGCGAGTTCTCCTACGAGCAGTACTTC. It encodes CASSRDSEFSYEQYF.

The chain uses TRBV28 and TRBJ2-7; weak D call: TRBD2 (6 bases). This CDR3 has 15 residues. CDR1 MDHEN and CDR2 SYDVKM come from the germline V gene. The V gene lost 9 bases and the J gene lost 5 bases, with 23 bases spanning the gap. In DNA form, the CDR3 reads TGTGCCAGTCCACCCGGGGGAATAGATTTGGACGAGCAGTACTTC. Amino acids: CASPPGGIDLDEQYF.

This clone was observed a handful of times. The CDR3 bases are TGTGCCAGCAGCTTACGCGGGACTAGCGGATCCTACAATGAGCAGTTCTTC. Translated, it gives CASSLRGTSGSYNEQFF. This rearrangement joins TRBV7-3 to TRBJ2-1, with 11 bases aligning to TRBD2. The J segment lost 1 base and the V segment lost 2 bases, leaving 4 bases of the junction unmatched. CDR1 and CDR2 from the germline V gene are SGHTA and FQGTGA. CDR3 size: 17 residues.

The chain couples TRBV7-8 to TRBJ2-7; 9 bases are a match to TRBD1. This CDR3 is built from 16 residues. V shed 1 base, J shed 2 bases, and the junction held 6 bases outside the gene matches. Germline V gene lookup returns CDR1 SGHVS and CDR2 FQNEAQ. The chain's CDR3 is CASSLGDRVLTYEQYF. The DNA for the CDR3 is TGTGCCAGCAGCTTAGGGGACAGGGTTCTCACCTACGAGCAGTACTTC.

The chain recombines TRBV28 with TRBJ1-4; possible D gene TRBD1, 5 bases. This CDR3 is 15 amino acids long. Trimming shortened V by 4 bases and J by 7 bases, and 16 bases separated the two germline ends. Germline V gives CDR1 MDHEN, CDR2 SYDVKM. CDR3 sequence reads: CASSSQGGWGEKLFF. For the CDR3, the DNA is TGTGCCAGCAGTTCCCAGGGAGGGTGGGGTGAAAAACTGTTTTTT.

The chain links TRBV20-1 to TRBJ1-1, with D unclear. V lost 6 bases to trimming and J lost 5 bases, with 7 bases between them. Per the germline V gene, CDR1 is DFQATT and CDR2 is SNEGSKA (reference sequence). The CDR3 is made up of 10 amino acids. DNA of the CDR3: TGCAGTGCCATAAGGACTGAAGCTTTCTTT. Amino acids: CSAIRTEAFF.

The chain joins TRBV6-1 to TRBJ2-1, with D perhaps matching TRBD1 or TRBD2 (7 bases each). Trimming took off 0 bases at V and 5 bases at J, with 26 bases between the two ends. The CDR3 contains 20 residues. Germline V gene sequence: CDR1 MNHNS, CDR2 SASEGT. The DNA of the CDR3 is TGTGCCAGCAGTGAAGCGCTTCAGGGAGGGGGCCCCGGATGGGACAATGAGCAGTTCTTC. This translates into CASSEALQGGGPGWDNEQFF.

This chain links TRBV25-1 with TRBJ1-1; a possible D gene is TRBD1 (5 bases). Germline V gene data show CDR1 as MGHDK and CDR2 as SYGVNS. The CDR3 covers 15 residues. V was trimmed by 4 bases and J by 3 bases, leaving 15 bases between them. The CDR3 loop is CASSARRKGDTEAFF. DNA of the CDR3: TGTGCCAGCAGTGCCCGGCGGAAAGGGGACACTGAAGCTTTCTTT. Based on the CDR3 plus reference TRBV25-1 and TRBJ1-1, the full variable domain is EADIYQTPRYLVIGTGKKITLECSQTMGHDKMYWYQQDPGMELHLIHYSYGVNSTEKGDLSSESTVSRIRTEHFPLTLESARPSHTSQYLCASSARRKGDTEAFFGQGTRLTVV.